The 16 T cell receptor beta chains below were found in one sample sequenced in a study of shared T cell receptors in the human thymus. The method was immunoSEQ multiplex PCR; TCRdb's version includes in-frame clones alone and lacks a portion of them. The table has approximately 660,000 clones, roughly 88% seen once. The same data also went into a second study, on human thymus T cells.

The sequenced material came from thymocytes. The receptors stem from a boy under three years old with a congenital heart defect.

In the case of this clone: The germline gene is not matched at one end of the junction; a read error may be the cause. The identical CDR3 is also encoded by other nucleotide sequences in the sample. This chain links TRBV4-3 with TRBJ2-7; possibly TRBD1 for D (6 bases). Germline lookup yields CDR1 LGHNA and CDR2 YSLEER. The CDR3 covers 13 residues. The CDR3 loop is CASSPGQKVKQYF. CDR3 in DNA: TGCGCCAGCAGCCCAGGACAGAAAGTCAAGCAGTATTTC.

The chain combines TRBV30 with TRBJ2-2; TRBD2 matches 7 bases. Germline V gene lookup returns CDR1 GTSNPN and CDR2 SVGIG (reference sequence). V was clipped by 4 bases and J by 1 base; unmatched bases: 15. The CDR3 contains 18 residues. The CDR3 is CAWNVQSRTSENTGELFF. CDR3 nucleotides: TGTGCCTGGAACGTACAATCAAGGACTAGTGAGAACACCGGGGAGCTGTTTTTT.

The chain uses TRBV6-4 and TRBJ2-1; TRBD1 agrees at 10 bases. With 6 bases clipped from V and 7 bases from J, the junction kept 9 bases outside the gene matches. The CDR3 contains 15 residues. Germline CDR1 reads MRHNA; CDR2 reads SNTAGT. CDR3 sequence (DNA): TGTGCCAGCAGCCCCCGGGACAGGGGAGTTAATGAGCAGTTCTTC. Translated: CASSPRDRGVNEQFF.

This clone came up once. This chain joins TRBV9 and TRBJ2-1, with D possibly TRBD2 on 5 matching bases. V lost 0 bases and J lost 8, with 15 bases in between. Germline V lookup: CDR1 SGDLS, CDR2 YYNGEE. This CDR3 is 15 amino acids long. The CDR3 loop reads CASSVGREGRDEQFF. CDR3 bases: TGTGCCAGCAGCGTAGGACGTGAGGGAAGGGATGAGCAGTTCTTC.

CDR3 in DNA: TGTGCCAGCAGCTTAGCCTCGGGCGGACAGGAACACAACTATGGCTACACCTTC. Its translation: CASSLASGGQEHNYGYTF. The V gene is TRBV7-8, the J gene TRBJ1-2, with TRBD1 matching over 7 bases. CDR3 length: 18 amino acids. Trimming took 0 bases from V and 2 from J; bases not matched to a gene: 12. From germline, CDR1 is SGHVS and CDR2 FQNEAQ. Full variable domain (missing parts from reference TRBV7-8 and TRBJ1-2): GAGVSQSPRYKVAKRGQDVALRCDPISGHVSLFWYQQALGQGPEFLTYFQNEAQLDKSGLPSDRFFAERPEGSVSTLKIQRTQQEDSAVYLCASSLASGGQEHNYGYTFGSGTRLTVV.

The CDR3 here is CSVLRQLDTQYF. CDR3 nucleotides: TGCAGCGTTCTTCGACAGCTAGATACGCAGTATTTT. The gene calls are TRBV29-1 and TRBJ2-3; D may be TRBD1 (5 bases). Germline V lookup: CDR1 SQVTM, CDR2 ANQGSEA. The germline V and J ends were trimmed by 5 bases and 5 bases, with 11 bases remaining between them. CDR3 length: 12 residues.

J is TRBJ1-2 and V is TRBV27, with 8 bases aligning to TRBD1. V lost 7 bases and J lost 7; bases outside the gene matches: 5. The CDR3 consists of 12 residues. Germline values: CDR1 MNHEY, CDR2 SMNVEV (reference sequence). CDR3 coding DNA: TGTGCCAGCAAAGGGACAGGCCGTGGCTACACCTTC. Translating it yields CASKGTGRGYTF.

V and J are TRBV6-4 and TRBJ2-1; D remains unclear. Trimming removed 7 bases from V and 8 bases from J, with 18 bases in between. CDR1 and CDR2 from the germline V gene are MRHNA and SNTAGT. The CDR3 is 14 amino acids. CDR3 residues: CASMMLRGLYEQFF. In DNA form, the CDR3 reads TGTGCCAGCATGATGCTCCGAGGCTTGTATGAGCAGTTCTTC.

The gene calls are TRBV11-3 and TRBJ1-1, with 7 bases aligning to TRBD1. Trimming at V came to 0 bases and at J to 1 base, leaving 8 bases not matched to a gene. This CDR3 comprises 17 residues. In germline, CDR1 is SGHNT, CDR2 YENEEA. In DNA form, the CDR3 reads TGTGCCAGCAGCTTAGACCAAAGAACAGGGGAGAACACTGAAGCTTTCTTT. This translates into CASSLDQRTGENTEAFF. The entire variable domain, with the rest obtained from reference TRBV11-3 and TRBJ1-1, is as follows: EAGVVQSPRYKIIEKKQPVAFWCNPISGHNTLYWYLQNLGQGPELLIRYENEEAVDDSQLPKDRFSAERLKGVDSTLKIQPAELGDSAVYLCASSLDQRTGENTEAFFGQGTRLTVV.

The chain links TRBV11-3 to TRBJ2-3; perhaps TRBD2 as D (5 bases). Germline V CDR1 and CDR2: SGHNT, YENEEA. Trimming pared 5 bases from V and 0 bases from J, leaving 15 bases between. This CDR3 comprises 16 residues. This chain's CDR3 is CASSPHSDPSTDTQYF. The CDR3 DNA reads as TGTGCCAGCAGCCCACATAGCGACCCTAGCACAGATACGCAGTATTTT. Combining the CDR3 with reference TRBV11-3 and TRBJ2-3 gives the whole variable domain EAGVVQSPRYKIIEKKQPVAFWCNPISGHNTLYWYLQNLGQGPELLIRYENEEAVDDSQLPKDRFSAERLKGVDSTLKIQPAELGDSAVYLCASSPHSDPSTDTQYFGPGTRLTVL.

V usage is TRBV7-2 and J usage is TRBJ1-4, with TRBD1 as a possible D gene (6 bases). The CDR3 spans 17 residues. Deletions cut 1 base from V and 4 bases from J, with 16 bases between. Germline CDR1 reads SGHTA; CDR2 reads FQGNSA. CDR3 sequence: CASSLDLGAGGNEKLFF. CDR3 bases: TGTGCCAGCAGCTTAGACCTGGGGGCGGGGGGTAATGAAAAACTGTTTTTT.

This chain uses TRBV28 with TRBJ2-7; 7 nucleotides line up with TRBD1. The CDR3 extends over 16 amino acids. Unmatched junction bases numbered 12, after V lost 5 bases and J lost 2 bases. The germline gives CDR1 MDHEN, CDR2 SYDVKM. CDR3 loop: CASSRTWDRATYEQYF. In nucleotides, the CDR3 is TGTGCCAGCAGTCGTACCTGGGACAGAGCGACCTACGAGCAGTACTTC.

The rearrangement uses TRBV9 and TRBJ1-4, with D perhaps TRBD1 (5 bases). This CDR3 is built from 16 residues. CDR1 is SGDLS, CDR2 YYNGEE, per germline. The V and J ends lost 3 bases and 10 bases respectively, with 22 bases between them. The CDR3 here is CASSAPRGGAGGKLFF. The CDR3 coding sequence is TGTGCCAGCAGCGCCCCGCGAGGAGGGGCTGGCGGAAAACTGTTTTTT.

This clone was recorded a few times. V gene TRBV7-9 combines with J gene TRBJ2-1; TRBD2 agrees at 10 bases. V dropped 6 bases and J dropped 9; count of bases not matched to a gene: 17. Germline assignment: CDR1 SEHNR and CDR2 FQNEAQ (reference sequence). The CDR3 contains 17 residues. DNA of the CDR3: TGTGCCAGCAGGGGAGGAGCGGGAGGGCGAGTTGACGGTGAGCAGTTCTTC. Protein product: CASRGGAGGRVDGEQFF.

The rearrangement links TRBV5-1 to TRBJ2-1; D may be TRBD2 (6 bases). V lost 0 bases, J lost 6 bases, and 13 bases lay in between. This CDR3 contains 15 residues. Germline V gene lookup returns CDR1 SGHRS and CDR2 YFSETQ. The CDR3 region is CASSLVRGYCNEQFF. CDR3 in DNA: TGCGCCAGCAGCTTGGTTCGGGGGTACTGCAATGAGCAGTTCTTC.

This sequence joins TRBV18 and TRBJ1-5, with 8 bases identical to TRBD1. There are 15 residues in the CDR3. The germline V gene encodes CDR1 KGHSH and CDR2 LQKENI. Germline trimming cut 3 bases from V and 5 bases from J; bases unmatched to any gene: 6. CDR3 nucleotides: TGTGCCAGCTCACCCGGGACAGGACGGGATCAGCCCCAGCATTTT. Amino acids: CASSPGTGRDQPQHF. Filled out from reference TRBV18 and TRBJ1-5, the complete variable domain reads NAGVMQNPRHLVRRRGQEARLRCSPMKGHSHVYWYRQLPEEGLKFMVYLQKENIIDESGMPKERFSAEFPKEGPSILRIQQVVRGDSAAYFCASSPGTGRDQPQHFGDGTRLSIL.